This is a list of T cell receptor beta chains from one sample in a study of blood T cell repertoires in COVID-19. The data were produced by immunoSEQ multiplex PCR, yet TCRdb's version contains in-frame clones alone and is incomplete. The table has around 320,000 clones, 65% to 90% seen once. Specimen: peripheral blood. These receptors all stem from a human donor in a cohort sampled during active COVID-19. The CDR3 runs from the conserved cysteine through the conserved F or W. Each record gives: D gene, V gene, J gene, CDR3 protein, CDR3 DNA. The D gene is left open where the match is weak.

>TRBD2|TRBV7-9|TRBJ2-5
CASSFTPRDYQETQYF
TGTGCCAGCAGCTTTACTCCCCGGGACTATCAAGAGACCCAGTACTTC
>-|TRBV2|TRBJ2-5
CASGDFRLAQETQYF
TGTGCCAGCGGGGATTTTCGGCTAGCCCAAGAGACCCAGTACTTC
>TRBD2|TRBV7-6|TRBJ2-2
CASQRGGGTGELFF
TGTGCCAGCCAGCGGGGGGGCGGAACCGGGGAGCTGTTTTTT
>TRBD2|TRBV6-5|TRBJ2-1
CASSYSGLAGVGEQFF
TGTGCCAGCAGTTACTCGGGCCTAGCGGGGGTTGGGGAGCAGTTCTTC
>-|TRBV14|TRBJ2-1
CASSRSGPRSSYNEQFF
TGTGCCAGCAGCCGAAGCGGTCCCAGGAGCTCCTACAATGAGCAGTTCTTC
>TRBD1|TRBV24-1|TRBJ1-4
CATSEGTGRREKLFF
TGTGCCACCAGTGAGGGGACAGGGCGGCGTGAAAAACTGTTTTTT
>-|TRBV24-1|TRBJ1-1
CATSARGDEAFF
TGTGCCACCAGCGCCCGAGGTGATGAAGCTTTCTTT
>-|TRBV12-5|TRBJ2-3
CASGFNRATDTQYF
TGTGCTAGTGGTTTCAACAGGGCCACGGATACGCAGTATTTT
>TRBD1|TRBV6-5|TRBJ1-2
CASTRGTGGDYGYTF
TGTGCCAGCACCAGAGGAACAGGGGGGGACTATGGCTACACCTTC
>-|TRBV6-5|TRBJ1-2
CASNLGGLTGYGYTF
TGTGCCAGCAACCTAGGAGGGCTAACTGGCTATGGCTACACCTTC
>-|TRBV5-1|TRBJ2-5
CASSWGEETQYF
TGCGCCAGCAGCTGGGGGGAAGAGACCCAGTACTTC